This TCR beta chain is drawn from a study of blood T cell repertoires in COVID-19. Across the whole study: Italy, Spain and the United States were the sources of the convalescent and acute COVID-19 samples. From T cells, B-cell-depleted T cells, or PBMCs came the material, which was cDNA or gDNA.

This CDR3 spans 20 amino acids. Germline assignment: CDR1 SGHTA and CDR2 FQGTGA. V gave up 1 base and J gave up 4 bases; unmatched junction bases: 15. In the original processing: Reference gene primer amplification gave nucleated cell count estimates. Repertoires were generated with immunoSEQ multiplex PCR, while TCRdb's copy carries only in-frame clones and drops some. That table is the source of V, J and clone size, and D and trimming were worked out from the DNA. This sample has 240,000 or so clones, with around nine tenths found just once. This clone was picked up one time. This TCR derives from a woman in her thirties or forties who had recovered from COVID-19. The rearrangement links TRBV7-3 to TRBJ2-3, with 12 nucleotides matching TRBD2. Sequenced input: peripheral blood. This CDR3 is CASSLRGVRTSGIVADTQYF. In DNA, the CDR3 is TGTGCCAGCAGCTTAAGAGGGGTTCGGACTAGCGGGATTGTGGCAGATACGCAGTATTTT. Full variable domain (missing parts from reference TRBV7-3 and TRBJ2-3): GAGVSQTPSNKVTEKGKYVELRCDPISGHTALYWYRQSLGQGPEFLIYFQGTGAADDSGLPNDRFFAVRPEGSVSTLKIQRTERGDSAVYLCASSLRGVRTSGIVADTQYFGPGTRLTVL.